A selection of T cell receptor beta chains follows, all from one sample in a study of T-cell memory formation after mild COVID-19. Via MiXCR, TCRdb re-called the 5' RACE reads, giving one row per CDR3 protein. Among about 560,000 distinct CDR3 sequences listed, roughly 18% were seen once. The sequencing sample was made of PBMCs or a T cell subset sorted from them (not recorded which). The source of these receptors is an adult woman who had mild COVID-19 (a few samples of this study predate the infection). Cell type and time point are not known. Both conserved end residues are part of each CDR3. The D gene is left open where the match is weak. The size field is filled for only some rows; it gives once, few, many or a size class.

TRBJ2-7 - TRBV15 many CATSGDPEGGEQYF TGTGCCACCAGCGGGGACCCTGAGGGGGGCGAGCAGTACTTC
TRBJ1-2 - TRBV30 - CAWTSGVFGYGYTF TGTGCCTGGACGTCGGGGGTTTTCGGCTATGGCTACACCTTC
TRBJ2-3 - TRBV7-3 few CASSFTGTGTDTQYF TGTGCCAGCAGCTTTACTGGGACGGGCACAGATACGCAGTATTTT
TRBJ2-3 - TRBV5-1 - CASSLAGPGRGADTQYF TGCGCCAGCAGCTTGGCAGGGCCAGGACGGGGTGCAGATACGCAGTATTTT
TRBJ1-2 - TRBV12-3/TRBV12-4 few CASSRQLNYGYTF TGTGCCAGCAGCCGACAGTTGAACTATGGCTACACCTTC
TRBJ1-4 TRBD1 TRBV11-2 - CASRTGTGTNEKLFF TGTGCCAGCAGGACCGGGACAGGAACTAATGAAAAACTGTTTTTT
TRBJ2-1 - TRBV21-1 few CAREDRVLRNEQFF TGTGCCAGGGAGGACAGGGTTTTACGGAATGAGCAGTTCTTC
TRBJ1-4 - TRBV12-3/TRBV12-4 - CASSFALGREANEKLFF TGTGCCAGCAGTTTCGCTTTGGGCAGGGAGGCTAATGAAAAACTGTTTTTT
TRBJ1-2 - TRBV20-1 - CSASHFSGQSKDGYTF TGCAGTGCTAGTCACTTTAGCGGCCAGAGTAAGGATGGCTACACCTTC
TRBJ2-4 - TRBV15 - CATSREAAIAKNIQYF TGTGCCACCAGCAGAGAGGCGGCGATAGCCAAAAACATTCAGTACTTC
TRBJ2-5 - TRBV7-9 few CASSRYTQTQYF TGTGCCAGCAGCCGGTATACCCAGACCCAGTACTTC
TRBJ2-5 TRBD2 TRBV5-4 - CASSLGLATSRETQYF TGTGCCAGCAGCTTGGGACTAGCCACCTCACGAGAGACCCAGTACTTC
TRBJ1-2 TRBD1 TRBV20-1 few CSAREGLGQGPMGNYGYTF TGCAGTGCTAGAGAGGGCTTGGGACAGGGACCTATGGGTAACTATGGCTACACCTTC
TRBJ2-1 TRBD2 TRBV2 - CATAPGASGYNEQFF TGTGCCACCGCACCAGGGGCTAGCGGGTACAATGAGCAGTTCTTC
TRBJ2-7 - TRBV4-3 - CASSLNSGEQYF TGCGCCAGCAGCCTCAATAGCGGCGAGCAGTACTTC
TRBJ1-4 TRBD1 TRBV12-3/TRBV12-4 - CASSLQDPGTGRRATNEKLFF TGTGCCAGCAGTTTACAAGACCCCGGGACAGGAAGACGTGCAACTAATGAAAAACTGTTTTTT
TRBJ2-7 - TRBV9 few CASSVRGTVRFYEQYF TGTGCCAGCAGCGTTCGCGGGACAGTTAGATTTTACGAGCAGTACTTC
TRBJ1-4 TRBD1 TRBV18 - CASSPRQGANEKLFF TGTGCCAGCTCACCTCGACAGGGGGCTAATGAAAAACTGTTTTTT
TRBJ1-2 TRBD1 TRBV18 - CASSPQGTGDYGYTF TGTGCCAGCTCACCCCAAGGGACAGGGGACTATGGCTACACCTTC
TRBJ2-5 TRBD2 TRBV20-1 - CSARGRGGNQETQYF TGCAGTGCCCGCGGCCGGGGGGGCAACCAAGAGACCCAGTACTTC
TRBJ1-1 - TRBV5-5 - CASSLLAGLGTEAFF TGTGCCAGCAGCTTGCTTGCGGGGCTCGGCACTGAAGCTTTCTTT
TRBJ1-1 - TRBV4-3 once CASSQDMGNTEAFF TGCGCCAGCAGCCAAGACATGGGAAACACTGAAGCTTTCTTT
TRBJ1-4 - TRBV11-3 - CASSLGRQPNEKLFF TGTGCCAGCAGCTTGGGGAGACAACCGAATGAAAAACTGTTTTTT
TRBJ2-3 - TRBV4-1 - CASSQAPSWGGNTDTQYF TGCGCCAGCAGCCAAGCGCCATCGTGGGGGGGCAATACAGATACGCAGTATTTT
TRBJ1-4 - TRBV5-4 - CASSPRGGGNEKLFF TGTGCCAGCAGCCCCCGGGGGGGGGGTAATGAAAAACTGTTTTTT
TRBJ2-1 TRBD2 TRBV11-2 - CASSLAVAGGSSEQFF TGTGCCAGCAGCTTAGCCGTAGCGGGAGGTTCTAGTGAGCAGTTCTTC
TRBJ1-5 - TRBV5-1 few CASSLEGGNQPQHF TGCGCCAGCAGCTTGGAAGGAGGGAATCAGCCCCAGCATTTT